This T cell receptor (beta chain) was profiled in a study of TIL therapy for anti-PD-1-resistant metastatic lung cancer. Study-wide context: Tumors had a median PD-L1 proportion score of 5% to 6.5%. By whole-exome sequencing, median non-synonymous tumor mutation burden was roughly 1.6 mutations per megabase.

Comment on this clone: The antigen is undetermined.

The libraries were made with immunoSEQ v3. Produced via immunoSEQ multiplex PCR; TCRdb's table is partial and in-frame only. The table shows approximately 92,000 clones, with less than 70% occurring only once. Study outcomes and limitations: Patients were highly selected, enriched for treatment-naive, never-smoker and oncogene-addicted cases.

The time point was: pre-treatment sample, taken before nivolumab and TIL therapy. Pleural nodules or supraclavicular lymph nodes made up most of the excised metastases sampled. Tumors were harvested before any PD-1/PD-L1 blockade. The specimen comprised tumor tissue, sampled at baseline. This clonotype originated in a person aged 25 to 85 with non-small cell lung cancer.

CDR3 sequence: CASSLQGPQTPLHF. In nucleotides, the CDR3 is TGTGCCAGCAGTTTACAGGGACCCCAAACACCCCTCCACTTT. V usage is TRBV6-2 or TRBV6-3 and J usage is TRBJ1-6; TRBD1 might be the D (6 bases). Germline CDR1 MNHEY, CDR2 SVGEGT. The CDR3 runs 14 residues. Trimming left V 4 bases short and J 11 bases short, with 15 bases between.